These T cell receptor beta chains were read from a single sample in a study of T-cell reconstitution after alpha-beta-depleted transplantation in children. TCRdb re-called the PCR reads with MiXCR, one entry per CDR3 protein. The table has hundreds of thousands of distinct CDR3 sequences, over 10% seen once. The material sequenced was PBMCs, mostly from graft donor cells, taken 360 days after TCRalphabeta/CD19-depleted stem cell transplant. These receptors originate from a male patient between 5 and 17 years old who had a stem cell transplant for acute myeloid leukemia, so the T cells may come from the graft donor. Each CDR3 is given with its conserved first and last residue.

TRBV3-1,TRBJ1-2,CASSHRTGVTPYGYTF
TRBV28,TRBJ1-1,CASITLKGPNTEAFF
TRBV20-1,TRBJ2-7,CSAPAGTSSSYEQYF
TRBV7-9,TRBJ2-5,CASSLYQGLGETQYF
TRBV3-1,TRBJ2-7,CASSLKRAPGTYEQYF
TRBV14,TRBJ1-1,CASSYRVGNTEAFF
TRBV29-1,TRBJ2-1,CSVGLSGNEQFF
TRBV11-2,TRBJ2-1,CASSLGPGWVAGGYNEQFF
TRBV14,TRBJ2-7,CASSPRGGYPSYEQYF
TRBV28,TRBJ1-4,CASIPPGQGAEKLFF
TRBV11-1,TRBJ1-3,CASSLEGSINTIYF
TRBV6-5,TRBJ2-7,CASSYPLAGVIEQYF
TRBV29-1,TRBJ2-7,CSVEIGNEQYF
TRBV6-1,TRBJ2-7,CASRPTPPGYEQYF
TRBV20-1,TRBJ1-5,CSANQGGWGNQPQHF
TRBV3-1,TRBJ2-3,CASSSILGDTQYF
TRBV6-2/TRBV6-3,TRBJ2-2,CASSWTDTGELFF
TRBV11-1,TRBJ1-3,CASSLETVHSGNTIYF
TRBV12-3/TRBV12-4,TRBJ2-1,CASNPPGLPISYNEQFF
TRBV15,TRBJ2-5,CATSREGAGGLQETQYF
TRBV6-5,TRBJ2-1,CASSYSAEGNEQFF
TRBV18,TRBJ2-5,CASSPRGEKTQYF
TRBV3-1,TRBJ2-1,CASSQEALALNEQFF
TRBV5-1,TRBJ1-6,CASSPNRDRNSPLHF
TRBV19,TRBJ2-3,CASTAGHPDTQYF
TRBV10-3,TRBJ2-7,CAISESSGGSSYEQYF
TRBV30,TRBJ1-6,CAWSFGGRGNSPLHF